Sequencing of this T cell receptor beta chain was carried out in a study of shared clonotypes between healthy human individuals. Turning to the study itself: Researchers drew samples from two women and a few men aged 18 to 49. Study-level points and caveats: Clonotype sharing among donors, it was expected, would be affected by sequencing depth. Sampling involved blood alone; tissue repertoires likely differ. Donors were few, which limited the genetic and exposure-history diversity represented.

Worth noting for this clone: Its cognate antigen is unknown.

V shed 2 bases, J shed 0 bases, and the junction held 7 bases outside the gene matches. This CDR3 has 17 residues. Per the germline V gene, CDR1 is SGHRS and CDR2 is YFSETQ. Only in-frame clones appear in the TCRdb table, and some are missing; sequencing was by immunoSEQ multiplex PCR. The data contain a few million clones, more than 90% of them singletons. The source is a man in his late teens or twenties in good health. The chain is built from TRBV5-1 and TRBJ2-2; 7 positions agree with TRBD1. Sequencing used naive CD4+ T cells sorted from blood. As for subset: CD45RA+ positively selected. The CDR3 region is CASSFGTGTANTGELFF. The CDR3 DNA reads TGCGCCAGCAGCTTTGGCACCGGGACAGCGAACACCGGGGAGCTGTTTTTT.